The rows below give T cell receptor beta chains drawn from one sample of a study of cytomegalovirus exposure and HLA in healthy donors. Clones were sequenced by immunoSEQ multiplex PCR, and TCRdb holds only the in-frame ones, with some missing. The sample consists of about 190,000 clones, about 82% of them appearing once. The sample comprised PBMCs. These receptors all come from a male donor in good health and CMV-seronegative. The CDR3 runs from the conserved cysteine through the conserved F or W. Each record gives: V gene, D gene, J gene, clone size, CDR3 protein, CDR3 DNA. The D gene is left open where the match is weak. The listing skips clone size in some rows; elsewhere it reads once, few, many or a size class.

V gene: TRBV4-1; D gene: TRBD1; J gene: TRBJ2-1; clone size: NA; CDR3 protein: CASSHSDRGEYNEQFF; CDR3 DNA: TGCGCCAGCAGCCATTCCGACAGGGGGGAATACAATGAGCAGTTCTTC
V gene: TRBV18; D gene: TRBD2; J gene: TRBJ2-1; clone size: NA; CDR3 protein: CASSPTSVSYNEQFF; CDR3 DNA: TGTGCCAGCTCACCGACTAGCGTCTCCTACAATGAGCAGTTCTTC
V gene: TRBV6-1; D gene: NA; J gene: TRBJ1-4; clone size: NA; CDR3 protein: CASSEAGTAQGNEKLFF; CDR3 DNA: TGTGCCAGCAGTGAAGCGGGGACCGCACAGGGCAATGAAAAACTGTTTTTT
V gene: TRBV28; D gene: NA; J gene: TRBJ2-5; clone size: NA; CDR3 protein: CASSSQETQYF; CDR3 DNA: TGTGCCAGCAGTTCCCAGGAGACCCAGTACTTC
V gene: TRBV27; D gene: NA; J gene: TRBJ1-2; clone size: NA; CDR3 protein: CASSLSGGYGYTF; CDR3 DNA: TGTGCCAGCAGTTTATCGGGAGGCTATGGCTACACCTTC
V gene: TRBV19; D gene: NA; J gene: TRBJ2-2; clone size: NA; CDR3 protein: CASSIDLAELFF; CDR3 DNA: TGTGCCAGTAGTATAGATCTGGCGGAGCTGTTTTTT
V gene: TRBV7-9; D gene: NA; J gene: TRBJ2-3; clone size: NA; CDR3 protein: CASSFRGQSTDTQYF; CDR3 DNA: TGTGCCAGCAGCTTTCGAGGACAGAGCACAGATACGCAGTATTTT
V gene: TRBV27; D gene: NA; J gene: TRBJ2-7; clone size: NA; CDR3 protein: CASSLSITPGYEQYF; CDR3 DNA: TGTGCCAGCAGTTTATCGATTACCCCGGGCTACGAGCAGTACTTC
V gene: TRBV16; D gene: NA; J gene: TRBJ1-6; clone size: NA; CDR3 protein: CASSRRQENTLHF; CDR3 DNA: TGTGCCAGCAGCCGACGACAGGAAAATACCCTCCACTTT
V gene: TRBV4-3; D gene: NA; J gene: TRBJ1-5; clone size: NA; CDR3 protein: CASSQAQGQNQPQHF; CDR3 DNA: TGCGCCAGCAGCCAGGCCCAGGGTCAAAATCAGCCCCAGCATTTT
V gene: TRBV19; D gene: NA; J gene: TRBJ1-2; clone size: NA; CDR3 protein: CASSITGHDYGYTF; CDR3 DNA: TGTGCCAGTAGTATTACAGGGCATGACTATGGCTACACCTTC
V gene: TRBV9; D gene: NA; J gene: TRBJ1-2; clone size: NA; CDR3 protein: CASSVAGTPYGYTF; CDR3 DNA: TGTGCCAGCAGCGTAGCAGGGACACCCTATGGCTACACCTTC
V gene: TRBV18; D gene: TRBD1; J gene: TRBJ2-5; clone size: NA; CDR3 protein: CASSLTGTEETQYF; CDR3 DNA: TGTGCCAGCTCGCTTACCGGGACAGAAGAGACCCAGTACTTC
V gene: TRBV6-5; D gene: TRBD1; J gene: TRBJ2-3; clone size: NA; CDR3 protein: CASRDPGGPADTQYF; CDR3 DNA: TGTGCCAGCAGGGATCCAGGGGGCCCGGCGGATACGCAGTATTTT
V gene: TRBV5-4; D gene: NA; J gene: TRBJ1-2; clone size: few; CDR3 protein: CASSGRGTDGYTF; CDR3 DNA: TGTGCCAGCAGCGGCAGGGGAACGGATGGCTACACCTTC
V gene: TRBV28; D gene: TRBD1; J gene: TRBJ1-4; clone size: NA; CDR3 protein: CASTPRTGGTEKLFF; CDR3 DNA: TGTGCCAGCACCCCCCGGACAGGGGGCACTGAAAAACTGTTTTTT
V gene: TRBV7-9; D gene: TRBD2; J gene: TRBJ2-3; clone size: NA; CDR3 protein: CASSFDGGNTDTQYF; CDR3 DNA: TGTGCCAGCAGCTTCGACGGGGGGAACACAGATACGCAGTATTTT
V gene: TRBV30; D gene: NA; J gene: TRBJ2-5; clone size: NA; CDR3 protein: CAWSPGAATQYF; CDR3 DNA: TGTGCCTGGAGCCCAGGGGCGGCGACCCAGTACTTC
V gene: TRBV1; D gene: NA; J gene: TRBJ2-7; clone size: NA; CDR3 protein: CTSSPPRQGAGYEQYF; CDR3 DNA: TGCACCAGCAGCCCCCCCCGACAGGGGGCAGGATACGAGCAGTACTTC
V gene: TRBV7-2; D gene: TRBD1; J gene: TRBJ2-7; clone size: NA; CDR3 protein: CASSWTGSYEQYF; CDR3 DNA: TGTGCCAGCAGCTGGACAGGGAGCTACGAGCAGTACTTC
V gene: TRBV6-5; D gene: TRBD1; J gene: TRBJ2-7; clone size: NA; CDR3 protein: CASSYSLQGANEQYF; CDR3 DNA: TGTGCCAGCAGTTACTCGTTACAGGGGGCAAACGAGCAGTACTTC
V gene: TRBV6-5; D gene: TRBD1; J gene: TRBJ2-7; clone size: few; CDR3 protein: CASSSDRGPYEQYF; CDR3 DNA: TGTGCCAGCAGTTCGGACAGGGGGCCGTACGAGCAGTACTTC
V gene: TRBV25-1; D gene: NA; J gene: TRBJ2-7; clone size: NA; CDR3 protein: CASTLGAQQYF; CDR3 DNA: TGTGCCAGCACCTTGGGGGCCCAGCAGTACTTC
V gene: TRBV7-9; D gene: NA; J gene: TRBJ2-7; clone size: few; CDR3 protein: CASSQPTGPSVDEQYF; CDR3 DNA: TGTGCCAGCAGCCAACCCACAGGGCCTTCTGTGGACGAGCAGTACTTC
V gene: TRBV7-8; D gene: NA; J gene: TRBJ1-1; clone size: NA; CDR3 protein: CASSLAYKADTEAFF; CDR3 DNA: TGTGCCAGCAGCTTAGCCTACAAGGCGGACACTGAAGCTTTCTTT
V gene: TRBV27; D gene: TRBD1; J gene: TRBJ2-7; clone size: NA; CDR3 protein: CASSPPRDRGNYEQYF; CDR3 DNA: TGTGCCAGCAGTCCACCCCGGGACAGGGGCAACTACGAGCAGTACTTC
V gene: TRBV28; D gene: NA; J gene: TRBJ2-3; clone size: NA; CDR3 protein: CASSLVQRNAQYF; CDR3 DNA: TGTGCCAGCAGTTTAGTCCAGCGCAACGCGCAGTATTTT
V gene: TRBV5-1; D gene: NA; J gene: TRBJ2-3; clone size: NA; CDR3 protein: CASTRDSVGDTQYF; CDR3 DNA: TGCGCCAGCACTCGGGACTCCGTTGGGGATACGCAGTATTTT
V gene: TRBV6-1; D gene: NA; J gene: TRBJ1-2; clone size: NA; CDR3 protein: CATISLGGDFFAF; CDR3 DNA: TGTGCCACCATTAGCCTTGGAGGCGATTTTTTTGCTTTC
V gene: TRBV5-1; D gene: NA; J gene: TRBJ2-3; clone size: few; CDR3 protein: CASSLARGAGSTDTQYF; CDR3 DNA: TGCGCCAGCAGCTTGGCACGTGGGGCGGGAAGCACAGATACGCAGTATTTT
V gene: TRBV10-3; D gene: NA; J gene: TRBJ2-1; clone size: NA; CDR3 protein: CAISETGQTYNEQFF; CDR3 DNA: TGTGCCATCAGTGAGACAGGGCAGACCTACAATGAGCAGTTCTTC
V gene: TRBV5-1; D gene: TRBD1; J gene: TRBJ2-1; clone size: NA; CDR3 protein: CASSFGTGGWEQFF; CDR3 DNA: TGCGCCAGCAGCTTCGGGACAGGGGGCTGGGAGCAGTTCTTC
V gene: TRBV29-1; D gene: TRBD1; J gene: TRBJ2-5; clone size: NA; CDR3 protein: CSVLDIGQARWEETQYF; CDR3 DNA: TGCAGCGTCCTTGACATAGGACAGGCCAGGTGGGAGGAGACCCAGTACTTC
V gene: TRBV2; D gene: TRBD1; J gene: TRBJ1-2; clone size: few; CDR3 protein: CASSEDDQGQGAGGYTF; CDR3 DNA: TGTGCCAGCAGTGAAGACGATCAGGGACAGGGGGCAGGGGGCTACACCTTC
V gene: TRBV28; D gene: NA; J gene: TRBJ1-4; clone size: NA; CDR3 protein: CASSLVGRGKLFF; CDR3 DNA: TGTGCCAGCAGTTTAGTAGGGAGAGGCAAACTGTTTTTT
V gene: TRBV5-4; D gene: NA; J gene: TRBJ1-1; clone size: NA; CDR3 protein: CASSLAGPNTEAFF; CDR3 DNA: TGTGCCAGCAGCTTGGCTGGGCCGAACACTGAAGCTTTCTTT
V gene: TRBV18; D gene: TRBD2; J gene: TRBJ2-2; clone size: NA; CDR3 protein: CASSPLSGTTGAGELFF; CDR3 DNA: TGTGCCAGCTCACCACTCTCCGGGACTACCGGCGCCGGGGAGCTGTTTTTT
V gene: TRBV5-1; D gene: NA; J gene: TRBJ1-1; clone size: NA; CDR3 protein: CASSGGGRMNTEAFF; CDR3 DNA: TGCGCCAGCAGCGGCGGGGGTAGAATGAACACTGAAGCTTTCTTT
V gene: TRBV6-5; D gene: TRBD2; J gene: TRBJ2-3; clone size: few; CDR3 protein: CASSYRTSVGTDTQYF; CDR3 DNA: TGTGCCAGCAGTTACCGGACTAGCGTCGGCACAGATACGCAGTATTTT
V gene: TRBV10-3; D gene: TRBD2; J gene: TRBJ2-7; clone size: NA; CDR3 protein: CAISDLGTSGIFSYEQYF; CDR3 DNA: TGTGCCATCAGTGACCTAGGGACTAGCGGGATTTTCTCCTACGAGCAGTACTTC
V gene: TRBV29-1; D gene: NA; J gene: TRBJ2-3; clone size: NA; CDR3 protein: CSAWGVGGITDTQYF; CDR3 DNA: TGCAGCGCTTGGGGGGTAGGAGGGATCACAGATACGCAGTATTTT
V gene: TRBV5-4; D gene: NA; J gene: TRBJ2-2; clone size: once; CDR3 protein: CASSTFVSGELFF; CDR3 DNA: TGTGCCAGCAGCACTTTCGTATCCGGGGAGCTGTTTTTT
V gene: TRBV5-1; D gene: NA; J gene: TRBJ1-5; clone size: few; CDR3 protein: CASSLGGDSNQPQHF; CDR3 DNA: TGCGCCAGCAGCTTGGGGGGAGATAGCAATCAGCCCCAGCATTTT
V gene: TRBV7-9; D gene: NA; J gene: TRBJ1-3; clone size: NA; CDR3 protein: CASSPPSGLDTIYF; CDR3 DNA: TGTGCCAGCAGCCCCCCGTCAGGTCTCGACACCATATATTTT
V gene: TRBV5-6; D gene: NA; J gene: TRBJ2-7; clone size: NA; CDR3 protein: CASSLEWGRYEQYF; CDR3 DNA: TGTGCCAGCAGCTTGGAGTGGGGGCGTTACGAGCAGTACTTC
V gene: TRBV2; D gene: NA; J gene: TRBJ1-2; clone size: NA; CDR3 protein: CASSGGPGNYGYTF; CDR3 DNA: TGTGCCAGCAGTGGGGGGCCGGGTAACTATGGCTACACCTTC
V gene: TRBV5-1; D gene: TRBD2; J gene: TRBJ2-1; clone size: NA; CDR3 protein: CASSFRAGGYNEQFF; CDR3 DNA: TGCGCCAGCAGCTTCCGGGCGGGGGGCTACAATGAGCAGTTCTTC
V gene: TRBV19; D gene: TRBD1; J gene: TRBJ2-7; clone size: NA; CDR3 protein: CASSITGGSYEQYF; CDR3 DNA: TGTGCCAGTAGTATTACAGGGGGATCCTACGAGCAGTACTTC
V gene: TRBV27; D gene: TRBD1; J gene: TRBJ1-1; clone size: NA; CDR3 protein: CASSPGTGDPNTEAFF; CDR3 DNA: TGTGCCAGCAGTCCGGGGACAGGGGACCCGAACACTGAAGCTTTCTTT
V gene: TRBV5-5; D gene: NA; J gene: TRBJ1-2; clone size: many; CDR3 protein: CASSLDSYYGYTF; CDR3 DNA: TGTGCCAGCAGCTTGGACAGCTATTATGGCTACACCTTC
V gene: TRBV28; D gene: TRBD1; J gene: TRBJ2-5; clone size: NA; CDR3 protein: CASSLGQGGEETQYF; CDR3 DNA: TGTGCCAGCAGTTTGGGACAGGGAGGGGAAGAGACCCAGTACTTC
V gene: TRBV25-1; D gene: NA; J gene: TRBJ1-1; clone size: NA; CDR3 protein: CASSRTAEAFF; CDR3 DNA: TGTGCCAGCAGTCGCACAGCTGAAGCTTTCTTT
V gene: TRBV7-9; D gene: NA; J gene: TRBJ2-3; clone size: NA; CDR3 protein: CASSLDRGPSTDTQYF; CDR3 DNA: TGTGCCAGCAGCTTAGATAGGGGCCCGAGCACAGATACGCAGTATTTT
V gene: TRBV9; D gene: TRBD1; J gene: TRBJ2-2; clone size: NA; CDR3 protein: CASSIKGQGRSGELFF; CDR3 DNA: TGTGCCAGCAGCATAAAGGGACAGGGTCGTTCCGGGGAGCTGTTTTTT
V gene: TRBV4-1; D gene: TRBD1; J gene: TRBJ2-7; clone size: NA; CDR3 protein: CASSPPQGAGEQYF; CDR3 DNA: TGCGCCAGCAGCCCTCCCCAGGGGGCGGGGGAGCAGTACTTC
V gene: TRBV4-2; D gene: TRBD1; J gene: TRBJ2-2; clone size: NA; CDR3 protein: CASSQRDRGPTGELFF; CDR3 DNA: TGTGCCAGCAGCCAACGGGACAGGGGTCCCACCGGGGAGCTGTTTTTT
V gene: TRBV2; D gene: TRBD1; J gene: TRBJ1-4; clone size: NA; CDR3 protein: CASSRDRSNEKLFF; CDR3 DNA: TGTGCCAGCAGCCGGGACAGAAGTAATGAAAAACTGTTTTTT